Reported below is one TCR beta chain. Its antigen is not known. The data were obtained in a study of tumor and adjacent non-tumor tissue in lung cancer. At the level of the study: There were about 12 adenocarcinoma, 2 squamous cell carcinoma and 1 small cell lung cancer cases.

CDR1 and CDR2 (germline): SQVTM, ANQGSEA. Trimming removed 6 bases at V and 2 bases at J, with 19 bases between. The CDR3 sequence is 15 residues long. No cell sorting was done before RNA was extracted from the tissue. A modified ARM-PCR protocol with three rounds of nested PCR amplified TCRbeta. One entry per CDR3 protein, called by TCRdb with MiXCR from the multiplex PCR reads. The sample shows under 100,000 distinct CDR3 sequences, around 70% of them seen only once. The study's findings and limits: Top 100 clones took a larger repertoire share in normal lung.

The rearrangement uses TRBV29-1 and TRBJ1-2; D remains ambiguous. The sample taken for sequencing was lung tumor tissue. The TCR sequence derives from a woman aged 65 to 85 with non-small cell lung cancer. The CDR3 DNA is TGCAGCGTCCTTGCCACCCCATTACTCAACTATGGCTACACCTTC. Translation gives CSVLATPLLNYGYTF.